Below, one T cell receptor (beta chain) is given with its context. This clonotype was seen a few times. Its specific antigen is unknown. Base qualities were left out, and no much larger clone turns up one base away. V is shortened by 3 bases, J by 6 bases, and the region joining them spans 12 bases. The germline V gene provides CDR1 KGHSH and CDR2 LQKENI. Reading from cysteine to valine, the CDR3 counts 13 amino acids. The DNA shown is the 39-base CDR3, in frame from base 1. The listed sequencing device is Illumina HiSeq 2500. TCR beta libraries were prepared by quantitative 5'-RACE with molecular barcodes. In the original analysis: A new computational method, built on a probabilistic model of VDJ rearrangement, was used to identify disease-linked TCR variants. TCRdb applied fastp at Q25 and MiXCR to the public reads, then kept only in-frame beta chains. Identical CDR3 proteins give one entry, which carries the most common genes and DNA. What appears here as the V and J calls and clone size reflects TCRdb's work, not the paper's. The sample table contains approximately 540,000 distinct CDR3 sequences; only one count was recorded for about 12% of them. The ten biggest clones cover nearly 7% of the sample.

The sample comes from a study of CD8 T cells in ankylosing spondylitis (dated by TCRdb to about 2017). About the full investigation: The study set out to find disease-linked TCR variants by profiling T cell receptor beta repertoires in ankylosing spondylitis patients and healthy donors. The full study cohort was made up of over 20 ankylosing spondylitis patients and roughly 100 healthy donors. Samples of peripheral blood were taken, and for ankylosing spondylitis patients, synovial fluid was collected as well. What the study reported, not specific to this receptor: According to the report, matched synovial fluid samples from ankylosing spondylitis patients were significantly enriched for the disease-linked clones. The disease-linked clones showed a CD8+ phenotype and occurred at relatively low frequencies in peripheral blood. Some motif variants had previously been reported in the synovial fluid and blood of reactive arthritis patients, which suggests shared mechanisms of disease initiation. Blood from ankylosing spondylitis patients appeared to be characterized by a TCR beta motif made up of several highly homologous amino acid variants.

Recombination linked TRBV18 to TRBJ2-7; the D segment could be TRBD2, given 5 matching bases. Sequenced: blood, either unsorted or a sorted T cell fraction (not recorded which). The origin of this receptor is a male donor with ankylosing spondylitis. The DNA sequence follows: TGTGCCAGCTCACCGTCCTCGAGGGCCGAGCAGTACGTC. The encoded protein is CASSPSSRAEQYV.